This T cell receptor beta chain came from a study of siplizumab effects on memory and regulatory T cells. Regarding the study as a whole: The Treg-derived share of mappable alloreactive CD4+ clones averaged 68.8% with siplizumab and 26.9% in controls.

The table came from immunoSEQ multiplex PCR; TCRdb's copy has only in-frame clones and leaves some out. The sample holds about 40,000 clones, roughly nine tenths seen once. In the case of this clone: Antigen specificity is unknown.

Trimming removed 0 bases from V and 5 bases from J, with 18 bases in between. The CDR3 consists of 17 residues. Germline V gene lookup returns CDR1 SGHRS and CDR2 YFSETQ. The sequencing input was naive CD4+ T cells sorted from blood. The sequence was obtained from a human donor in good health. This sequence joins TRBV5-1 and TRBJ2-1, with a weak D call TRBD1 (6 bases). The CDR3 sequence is CASSLAYWGRQDNEQFF. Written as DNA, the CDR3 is TGCGCCAGCAGCTTGGCATATTGGGGCCGACAGGACAATGAGCAGTTCTTC. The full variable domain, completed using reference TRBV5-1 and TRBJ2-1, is KAGVTQTPRYLIKTRGQQVTLSCSPISGHRSVSWYQQTPGQGLQFLFEYFSETQRNKGNFPGRFSGRQFSNSRSEMNVSTLELGDSALYLCASSLAYWGRQDNEQFFGPGTRLTVL.